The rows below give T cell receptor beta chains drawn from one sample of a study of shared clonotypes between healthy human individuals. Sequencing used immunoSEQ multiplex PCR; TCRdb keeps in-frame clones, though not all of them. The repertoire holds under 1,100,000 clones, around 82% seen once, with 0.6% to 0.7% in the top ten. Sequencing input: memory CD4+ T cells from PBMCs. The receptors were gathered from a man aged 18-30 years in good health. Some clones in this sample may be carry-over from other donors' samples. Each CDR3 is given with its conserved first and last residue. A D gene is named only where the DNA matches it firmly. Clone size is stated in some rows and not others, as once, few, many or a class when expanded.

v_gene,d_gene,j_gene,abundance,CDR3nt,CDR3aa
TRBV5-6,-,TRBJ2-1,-,TGTGCCAGCAGCATACTAGTTTCCCGAGGCACATCCTACAATGAGCAGTTCTTC,CASSILVSRGTSYNEQFF
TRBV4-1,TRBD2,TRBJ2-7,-,TGCGCCAGCAGCCAAGGTAGCGGGATCTTAGCCTACGAGCAGTACTTC,CASSQGSGILAYEQYF
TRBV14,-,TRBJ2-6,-,TGTGCCAGCAGCCAGGCCACAGAGGTCAACGTCCTGACTTTC,CASSQATEVNVLTF
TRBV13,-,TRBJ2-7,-,TGTGCCAGCAGCTTAGTGGGAGGCTCCTACGAGCAGTACTTC,CASSLVGGSYEQYF
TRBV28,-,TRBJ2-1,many,TGTGCCAGCAGTCCCCGGAAAAGCGGCCCCCCTGAGCAGTTCTTC,CASSPRKSGPPEQFF
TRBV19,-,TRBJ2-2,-,TGTGCCAGTAGTATAGGAGGCGGGGAGCTGTTTTTT,CASSIGGGELFF
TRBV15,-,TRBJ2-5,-,TGTGCCACCAGCAGAGCCGGGCCCAGCCGAGAGACCCAGTACTTC,CATSRAGPSRETQYF
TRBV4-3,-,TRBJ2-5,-,TGCGCCAGCAGCCAAGATGTGAACACAGGGAGGGAGACCCAGTACTTC,CASSQDVNTGRETQYF
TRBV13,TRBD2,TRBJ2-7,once,TGTGCCAGCAGCTTAGGCGGGGGGTTCGCCTACGAGCAGTACTTC,CASSLGGGFAYEQYF
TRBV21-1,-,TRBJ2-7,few,TGTGCCAGCAGCAAACGGCGCTGGCGGGAGACCTACGAGCAGTACTTC,CASSKRRWRETYEQYF
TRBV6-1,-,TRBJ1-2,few,TGTGCCAGCAGCCAGACAGACAGGTACTATGGCTACACCTTC,CASSQTDRYYGYTF
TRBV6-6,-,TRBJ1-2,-,TGTGCCAGCCGACACCCAGCTAACTATGGCTACACCTTC,CASRHPANYGYTF
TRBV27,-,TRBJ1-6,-,TGTGCCAGCCAAAGCTCCTATAATTCACCCCTCCACTTT,CASQSSYNSPLHF
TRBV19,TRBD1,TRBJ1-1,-,TGTGCCACCTGGGACAGGGGCATGAACACTGAAGCTTTCTTT,CATWDRGMNTEAFF
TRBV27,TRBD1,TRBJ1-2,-,TGTGCCAGCAGTCGTTTGGACAGGGGGCGCCTCGGCTATGGCTACACCTTC,CASSRLDRGRLGYGYTF
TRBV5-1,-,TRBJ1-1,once,TGCGCCAGCAGCTTCTGGGTGGGCACTGAAGCTTTCTTT,CASSFWVGTEAFF
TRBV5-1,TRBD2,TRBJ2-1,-,TGCGCCAGCAGGGGGACTAGCGGGTTAGACCACTCCTACAATGAGCAGTTCTTC,CASRGTSGLDHSYNEQFF
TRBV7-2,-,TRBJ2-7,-,TGTGCCAGCAGCTTAGGCCGCAGGGGCTACGAGCAGTACTTC,CASSLGRRGYEQYF
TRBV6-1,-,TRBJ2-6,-,TGTGCCAGCAGGGACTGGAACTCTGGGGCTAACGTCCTGACTTTC,CASRDWNSGANVLTF
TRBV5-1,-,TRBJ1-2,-,TGCGCCAGCAGCGACACCTTTTATGGCTACACCTTC,CASSDTFYGYTF
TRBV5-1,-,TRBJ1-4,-,TGCGCCAGCAGCGGTGGAGATAATGAAAAACTGTTTTTT,CASSGGDNEKLFF
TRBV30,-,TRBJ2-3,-,TGTGCCTGGAGTAGGGGGGACAAGGCGGATTTT,CAWSRGDKADF
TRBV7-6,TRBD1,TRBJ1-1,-,TGTGCCAGCAGCCAACAGGGGGGGAACACTGAAGCTTTCTTT,CASSQQGGNTEAFF
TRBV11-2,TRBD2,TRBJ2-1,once,TGTGCCAGCAGCTTGGGGACTAGCCCGATGGGTTTCAATGAGCAGTTCTTC,CASSLGTSPMGFNEQFF
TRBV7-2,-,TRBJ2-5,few,TGTGCCAGCATCTACAGGGCCGGGGAGACCCAGTACTTC,CASIYRAGETQYF
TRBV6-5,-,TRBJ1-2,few,TGTGCCAGCAGGCTGGACAGCTATGGCTACACCTTC,CASRLDSYGYTF
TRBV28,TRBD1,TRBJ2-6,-,TGTGCCAGCAGTTTAGCGGCACAGGGGGCTCTTGGGGCCAACGTCCTGACTTTC,CASSLAAQGALGANVLTF
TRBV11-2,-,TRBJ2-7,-,TGTGCCAGCAGCTTGGTAGAACTCGAGCAGTACTTC,CASSLVELEQYF
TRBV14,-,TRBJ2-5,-,TGTGCCAGCAGCCTACGCAGGGAAGAGACCCAGTACTTC,CASSLRREETQYF
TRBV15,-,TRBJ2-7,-,TGTGCCACCAGCTTGCAAATGCGGGGGCCACCCTACGAGCAGTACTTC,CATSLQMRGPPYEQYF
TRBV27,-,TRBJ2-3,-,TGTGCCAGCAGTTTAGGCGGGGCTAGCACAGATACGCAGTATTTT,CASSLGGASTDTQYF